This is a list of T cell receptor beta chains from one sample in a study of blood T cell repertoires in COVID-19. Generated by immunoSEQ multiplex PCR, the TCRdb table keeps only in-frame clones and is missing some. The sample consists of about 250,000 clones, almost 85% of them appearing once. Sequencing input: peripheral blood. Receptors were obtained from a man aged 45-60 years with COVID-19, enrolled during active disease. The CDR3 runs from the conserved cysteine through the conserved F or W. D genes are given only for firm matches. Not every row has a clone size; where given, it reads once, few, many or a size class.

CDR3 DNA: TGTGCCAGCGGCCACAGGGGGGCAACCTACGAGCAGTACTTC; CDR3 protein: CASGHRGATYEQYF; clone size: .; J gene: TRBJ2-7; V gene: TRBV6-5; D gene: TRBD1
CDR3 DNA: TGTGCCAGCAGCTCTACGGGGAACTCCTACGAGCAGTACTTC; CDR3 protein: CASSSTGNSYEQYF; clone size: .; J gene: TRBJ2-7; V gene: TRBV7-9; D gene: .
CDR3 DNA: TGTGCCAGCAGATTATTTGCCGGGACAAGGAACACCGGGGAGCTGTTTTTT; CDR3 protein: CASRLFAGTRNTGELFF; clone size: few; J gene: TRBJ2-2; V gene: TRBV2; D gene: .
CDR3 DNA: TGTGCCAGCGGGGACAGGGGCAATCAGCCCCAGCATTTT; CDR3 protein: CASGDRGNQPQHF; clone size: .; J gene: TRBJ1-5; V gene: TRBV9; D gene: TRBD1
CDR3 DNA: TGCGCCAGCAGCTTTGATGGTTACCGGGGCGAGCAGTACTTC; CDR3 protein: CASSFDGYRGEQYF; clone size: .; J gene: TRBJ2-7; V gene: TRBV5-1; D gene: .
CDR3 DNA: TGCGCCAGCAGCCAACATACAGGGTCGGATGGCTACACCTTC; CDR3 protein: CASSQHTGSDGYTF; clone size: .; J gene: TRBJ1-2; V gene: TRBV4-3; D gene: .
CDR3 DNA: TGCGCCAGCAGCTTGTGGGGGCCGAACGAGCAGTACTTC; CDR3 protein: CASSLWGPNEQYF; clone size: .; J gene: TRBJ2-7; V gene: TRBV5-1; D gene: .
CDR3 DNA: TGTGCCAGCAGTCTCGGACAGGGGGGGTACGAGCAGTACTTC; CDR3 protein: CASSLGQGGYEQYF; clone size: few; J gene: TRBJ2-7; V gene: TRBV27; D gene: TRBD1
CDR3 DNA: TGTGCCAGCACCCAAGAAGAGGCAGGGTGGTCCTACAATGAGCAGTTCTTC; CDR3 protein: CASTQEEAGWSYNEQFF; clone size: .; J gene: TRBJ2-1; V gene: TRBV9; D gene: .
CDR3 DNA: TGCGCCAGCAGCTTGGGTGTTGTTAGCGGGGGGCAAGAGACCCAGTACTTC; CDR3 protein: CASSLGVVSGGQETQYF; clone size: .; J gene: TRBJ2-5; V gene: TRBV5-1; D gene: TRBD2
CDR3 DNA: TGTGCCAGCAGTTTTCAGGGAACCTCACCCCTCCACTTT; CDR3 protein: CASSFQGTSPLHF; clone size: .; J gene: TRBJ1-6; V gene: TRBV27; D gene: .
CDR3 DNA: TGTGCCAGTAGTATAGGGGCCGACAGGTCCTACGAGCAGTACTTC; CDR3 protein: CASSIGADRSYEQYF; clone size: .; J gene: TRBJ2-7; V gene: TRBV19; D gene: .
CDR3 DNA: TGTGCCAGAAGAAGGACAGGGGGCGCAGAGACCCAGTACTTC; CDR3 protein: CARRRTGGAETQYF; clone size: once; J gene: TRBJ2-5; V gene: TRBV5-3; D gene: TRBD1
CDR3 DNA: TGTGCCAGCAGCCGGGACAGCTCTGGAAACACCATATATTTT; CDR3 protein: CASSRDSSGNTIYF; clone size: few; J gene: TRBJ1-3; V gene: TRBV11-1; D gene: TRBD1
CDR3 DNA: TGTGCCATCAGGGGAGGCGCGGGGCAAGAGACCCAGTACTTC; CDR3 protein: CAIRGGAGQETQYF; clone size: .; J gene: TRBJ2-5; V gene: TRBV10-3; D gene: .
CDR3 DNA: TGTGCCAGCAGTGACCACCCCCTCTACTCCTTC; CDR3 protein: CASSDHPLYSF; clone size: .; J gene: TRBJ1-2; V gene: TRBV2; D gene: .
CDR3 DNA: TGTGCCAGCAGCGTAGAGCTAACAGATACGCAGTATTTT; CDR3 protein: CASSVELTDTQYF; clone size: .; J gene: TRBJ2-3; V gene: TRBV9; D gene: .
CDR3 DNA: TGTGCCAGCAGCCAAGAAATAGCGGGGCCCTCTAAAAACATTCAGTACTTC; CDR3 protein: CASSQEIAGPSKNIQYF; clone size: .; J gene: TRBJ2-4; V gene: TRBV3-1/TRBV3-2; D gene: TRBD2
CDR3 DNA: TGTGCCAGCAGCCCCATCGGGGGGGCCTTTTATATCAATGAGCAGTTCTTC; CDR3 protein: CASSPIGGAFYINEQFF; clone size: .; J gene: TRBJ2-1; V gene: TRBV9; D gene: TRBD2
CDR3 DNA: TGTGCCAGCAGTTACGGACTTGCCACAGATACGCAGTATTTT; CDR3 protein: CASSYGLATDTQYF; clone size: .; J gene: TRBJ2-3; V gene: TRBV6-2/TRBV6-3; D gene: .
CDR3 DNA: TGCGCCAGCAGCCAAGACAGGGTTCGGTATGGCTACACCTTC; CDR3 protein: CASSQDRVRYGYTF; clone size: .; J gene: TRBJ1-2; V gene: TRBV4-1; D gene: .
CDR3 DNA: TGTGCCAGCATGAGGCTAGCCCTTGGGGATACGCAGTATTTT; CDR3 protein: CASMRLALGDTQYF; clone size: .; J gene: TRBJ2-3; V gene: TRBV6-5; D gene: .
CDR3 DNA: TGTGCCAGTAGTACCGGGACAGGGGTAGCCAAAAACATTCAGTACTTC; CDR3 protein: CASSTGTGVAKNIQYF; clone size: .; J gene: TRBJ2-4; V gene: TRBV19; D gene: TRBD1
CDR3 DNA: TGTGCCAGCAGCTTAGGGACTCTTTACGTTTACGAGCAGTACTTC; CDR3 protein: CASSLGTLYVYEQYF; clone size: few; J gene: TRBJ2-7; V gene: TRBV7-9; D gene: .
CDR3 DNA: TGTGCCAGCAGCTTACAGGGTACCATTCAGTACTTC; CDR3 protein: CASSLQGTIQYF; clone size: .; J gene: TRBJ2-4; V gene: TRBV5-8; D gene: .
CDR3 DNA: TGTGCCAGCAGCCAATTCTCGCGGGGGATAGCAGATACGCAGTATTTT; CDR3 protein: CASSQFSRGIADTQYF; clone size: .; J gene: TRBJ2-3; V gene: TRBV3-1/TRBV3-2; D gene: TRBD2
CDR3 DNA: TGTGCCAGCAGCACGCAGGGGGGCCACACTGAAGCTTTCTTT; CDR3 protein: CASSTQGGHTEAFF; clone size: .; J gene: TRBJ1-1; V gene: TRBV5-4; D gene: TRBD1
CDR3 DNA: TGTGCCAGCAGCGTACTGACAGGGGCCAAAAACATTCAGTACTTC; CDR3 protein: CASSVLTGAKNIQYF; clone size: .; J gene: TRBJ2-4; V gene: TRBV14; D gene: TRBD1
CDR3 DNA: TGTGCCAGCAGTTTATTTGGGGGGGGCCCGAACACCGGGGAGCTGTTTTTT; CDR3 protein: CASSLFGGGPNTGELFF; clone size: .; J gene: TRBJ2-2; V gene: TRBV27; D gene: .
CDR3 DNA: TGTGCCAGCAGCGCCCGGGACAGGGCCCTCATGAACACTGAAGCTTTCTTT; CDR3 protein: CASSARDRALMNTEAFF; clone size: once; J gene: TRBJ1-1; V gene: TRBV13; D gene: TRBD1
CDR3 DNA: TGTGCCAGCAACTTTTGGAGGGCGGACAATGAGCAGTTCTTC; CDR3 protein: CASNFWRADNEQFF; clone size: .; J gene: TRBJ2-1; V gene: TRBV28; D gene: .
CDR3 DNA: TGCGCCAGCACACACGCTCCCCCAACCGGGAGAGGAAAAACGGGCGTCTATGGCTACACCTTC; CDR3 protein: CASTHAPPTGRGKTGVYGYTF; clone size: once; J gene: TRBJ1-2; V gene: TRBV10-1; D gene: .
CDR3 DNA: TGCGCCAGCAGCCAAGACCCACAGGCCTACGAGCAGTACTTC; CDR3 protein: CASSQDPQAYEQYF; clone size: .; J gene: TRBJ2-7; V gene: TRBV4-1; D gene: .
CDR3 DNA: TGTGCCAGCTCTACAGGACTAGCGGGGGGGCCCGGTAGGACAGATACGCAGTATTTT; CDR3 protein: CASSTGLAGGPGRTDTQYF; clone size: once; J gene: TRBJ2-3; V gene: TRBV9; D gene: TRBD2
CDR3 DNA: TGCGCCAGCCGGACCGTTACAGGGGCCCGAGAGACCCAGTACTTC; CDR3 protein: CASRTVTGARETQYF; clone size: once; J gene: TRBJ2-5; V gene: TRBV5-1; D gene: TRBD1
CDR3 DNA: TGTGCCAGCAGCTCCAATACAGGGGGCGGAGGTTACTATGGCTACACCTTC; CDR3 protein: CASSSNTGGGGYYGYTF; clone size: .; J gene: TRBJ1-2; V gene: TRBV7-2; D gene: TRBD1
CDR3 DNA: TGTGCCAGCAGCTCTTCGTGGGGCCTCACAGATACGCAGTATTTT; CDR3 protein: CASSSSWGLTDTQYF; clone size: once; J gene: TRBJ2-3; V gene: TRBV11-2; D gene: .
CDR3 DNA: TGCGCCAGCAGCCAAGGGACAGGGATCTCCTACGAGCAGTACTTC; CDR3 protein: CASSQGTGISYEQYF; clone size: .; J gene: TRBJ2-7; V gene: TRBV4-1; D gene: TRBD1
CDR3 DNA: TGTGCCAGCAGCCCGGGACATAAGGGCGGGGAGCTGTTTTTT; CDR3 protein: CASSPGHKGGELFF; clone size: .; J gene: TRBJ2-2; V gene: TRBV6-4; D gene: .
CDR3 DNA: TGTGCCAGCAGCATCGGACAGGGGATGACTAATGAAAAACTGTTTTTT; CDR3 protein: CASSIGQGMTNEKLFF; clone size: few; J gene: TRBJ1-4; V gene: TRBV5-8; D gene: TRBD1
CDR3 DNA: TGTGCCAGCAGTCGGGGACAGAGGAACACTGAAGCTTTCTTT; CDR3 protein: CASSRGQRNTEAFF; clone size: .; J gene: TRBJ1-1; V gene: TRBV7-2; D gene: TRBD1